The present T cell receptor (beta chain) was sequenced within a study of T cell repertoires in cytomegalovirus infection. Study at large: Carrying CMV and the relevant HLA type showed in public TCR beta signatures.

TCRdb re-called the reads through MiXCR, storing one row per CDR3 protein. The data contain about 740,000 distinct CDR3 sequences, roughly a third of them singletons. General study findings and limits: Cumulative public TCR beta family frequency identified CMV carriers with the relevant HLA. HLA-C-restricted CMV-specific TCR beta clonotypes prevailed in the ex vivo response.

Germline V gene data show CDR1 as LGHNA and CDR2 as YNFKEQ. The CDR3 extends over 19 amino acids. The V and J ends lost 4 bases and 4 bases respectively, with 28 bases between them. This clonotype was seen a few times. Its antigen remains unidentified. The chain joins TRBV4-2 to TRBJ1-1; weak D call: TRBD1 (5 bases). The specimen sequenced was PBMCs. This receptor was taken from a human donor in good health (CMV status not recorded). Some clones in this sample may be carry-over from other donors' samples. The CDR3 loop reads CASSRRPLGGADRSTEAFF. The CDR3 DNA reads as TGTGCCAGCAGCCGCCGCCCCCTAGGCGGGGCTGATCGGAGCACTGAAGCTTTCTTT.